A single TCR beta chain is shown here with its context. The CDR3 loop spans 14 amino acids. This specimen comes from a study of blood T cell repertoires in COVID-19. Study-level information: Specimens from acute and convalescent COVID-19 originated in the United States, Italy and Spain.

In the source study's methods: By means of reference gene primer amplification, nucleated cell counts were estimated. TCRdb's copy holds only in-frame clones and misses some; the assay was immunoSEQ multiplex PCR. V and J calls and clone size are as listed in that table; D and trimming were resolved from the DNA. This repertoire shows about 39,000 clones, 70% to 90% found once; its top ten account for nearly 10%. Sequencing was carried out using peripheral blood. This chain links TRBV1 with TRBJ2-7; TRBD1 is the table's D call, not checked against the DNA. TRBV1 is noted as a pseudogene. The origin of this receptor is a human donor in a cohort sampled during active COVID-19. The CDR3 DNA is TGCACCAGCAGCCAGGGGGACAGCCCCTACGAGCAGTACTTC. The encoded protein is CTSSQGDSPYEQYF.